This passage covers 21 T cell receptor beta chains from one sample sequenced in a study of PD-1 blockade in classical Hodgkin lymphoma. Specified time point: cycle 4 day 1 (C4D1), after less than 7 weeks of nivolumab. Brentuximab vedotin exposure varied, and every patient relapsed after autologous stem cell transplantation. Magnetic negative selection was used to purify CD4+ T cells from thawed PBMCs. Sequencing was performed with immunoSEQ multiplex PCR; in TCRdb, only in-frame clones are kept and a portion is missing. The table has some 13,000 clones, roughly 80% seen once. Sequenced material: CD4+ T cells from blood, taken before the fourth cycle of nivolumab. Source of these receptors: a human donor with classical Hodgkin lymphoma.

The V call is TRBV19, the J call TRBJ2-3; D is undetermined. Germline V gives CDR1 LNHDA, CDR2 SQIVND (reference sequence). This CDR3 has 15 amino acids. The V and J ends lost 10 bases and 4 bases respectively, with 21 bases between them. The CDR3 loop is CATLGPFKSADTQYF. CDR3 in DNA: TGTGCCACCTTAGGGCCCTTCAAATCCGCAGATACGCAGTATTTT. The full variable domain, in which reference TRBV19 and TRBJ2-3 provide the parts outside the CDR3, is DGGITQSPKYLFRKEGQNVTLSCEQNLNHDAMYWYRQDPGQGLRLIYYSQIVNDFQKGDIAEGYSVSREKKESFPLTVTSAQKNPTAFYLCATLGPFKSADTQYFGPGTRLTVL.

V and J are TRBV10-3 and TRBJ1-5, with 11 bases fitting TRBD1. The CDR3 has 14 residues. Germline V gene data show CDR1 as ENHRY and CDR2 as SYGVKD. J gave up 7 bases and V 4 bases, and 3 bases lay outside the gene matches. The CDR3 sequence is CAISVGQGGQPQHF. The CDR3 DNA follows: TGTGCCATCAGTGTGGGACAGGGGGGACAGCCCCAGCATTTT.

J is TRBJ1-2 and V is TRBV11-3; 8 positions agree with TRBD1. The junction had 12 bases not matched to a gene; V was cut back by 5 bases and J by 4 bases. From germline, CDR1 is SGHNT and CDR2 YENEEA. This CDR3 comprises 16 residues. The CDR3 sequence: CASSQEGRQGSYGYTF. The DNA of the CDR3 is TGTGCCAGCAGCCAGGAGGGGAGACAGGGGTCCTATGGCTACACCTTC.

The chain combines TRBV30 with TRBJ2-7, with a tentative D call TRBD1 (6 bases). The CDR3 length is 14 residues. Germline V CDR1 and CDR2: GTSNPN, SVGIG (reference sequence). V lost 2 bases to trimming and J lost 3 bases, with 14 bases between them. CDR3 sequence (DNA): TGTGCCTGGAGTTCCCCAGGGGCGGGCTACGAGCAGTACTTC. Residues: CAWSSPGAGYEQYF.

The chain joins TRBV10-2 to TRBJ1-5; no clear D gene. Germline values: CDR1 WSHSY, CDR2 SAAADI. Trimming took 7 bases from V and 0 from J, leaving 7 bases between them. The CDR3 has 13 residues. CDR3 sequence reads: CASKDGSNQPQHF. CDR3 nucleotide sequence: TGCGCCAGCAAGGACGGTAGCAATCAGCCCCAGCATTTT.

The chain recombines TRBV28 with TRBJ1-4; 11 bases map to TRBD1. V gave up 4 bases and J gave up 8 bases; unmatched junction bases: 0. CDR3 length: 13 residues. CDR1 is MDHEN, CDR2 SYDVKM, per germline. CDR3 region: CASSWDRGEKLFF. In DNA form, the CDR3 reads TGTGCCAGCAGTTGGGACAGGGGGGAAAAACTGTTTTTT.

V gene TRBV7-9 combines with J gene TRBJ1-4; 9 bases fit TRBD1. V trimming: 5 bases; J trimming: 0 bases; junction bases outside the gene matches: 10. Germline CDR1 is SEHNR and CDR2 is FQNEAQ (reference sequence). The length of the CDR3 is 18 residues. The CDR3 loop reads CASSLRDRASATNEKLFF. The CDR3 DNA follows: TGTGCCAGCAGCCTCCGGGACAGGGCCTCTGCAACTAATGAAAAACTGTTTTTT. Drawing the rest from reference TRBV7-9 and TRBJ1-4, the complete variable domain is DTGVSQNPRHKITKRGQNVTFRCDPISEHNRLYWYRQTLGQGPEFLTYFQNEAQLEKSRLLSDRFSAERPKGSFSTLEIQRTEQGDSAMYLCASSLRDRASATNEKLFFGSGTQLSVL.

This chain connects TRBV5-4 to TRBJ1-1, with D unclear. The CDR3 length is 13 residues. V lost 6 bases and J 1 base, leaving 10 bases between the germline ends. Per the germline V gene, CDR1 is SGHNT and CDR2 is YYREEE (reference sequence). The CDR3 DNA reads TGTGCCAGCACCTGGGAACGGAACACTGAAGCTTTCTTT. Protein: CASTWERNTEAFF.

This chain joins TRBV4-3 and TRBJ1-2; TRBD1 matches 11 bases. The germline gives CDR1 LGHNA, CDR2 YSLEER. This CDR3 has 16 residues. J lost 4 bases, V lost 5 bases, and 9 bases had no gene match. CDR3 region: CASSAQRTGGTYGYTF. CDR3 DNA: TGCGCCAGCAGCGCACAAAGGACAGGGGGCACCTATGGCTACACCTTC.

The rearrangement links TRBV19 to TRBJ1-6; no firm D call. CDR1 is LNHDA and CDR2 is SQIVND in the germline V gene (reference sequence). The CDR3 length is 14 residues. V was trimmed by 2 bases and J by 6 bases, leaving 8 bases between them. The CDR3 bases are TGTGCCAGTAGTATAAGCGGAATTAATTCACCCCTCCACTTT. This sequence encodes CASSISGINSPLHF.

This chain links TRBV2 with TRBJ2-7; the D gene is possibly TRBD1 (6 bases). Trimming took 3 bases from V and 0 from J, leaving 9 bases between them. The germline CDR1 and CDR2 sequences are SNHLY and FYNNEI. The CDR3 contains 14 residues. The DNA for the CDR3 is TGTGCCAGCAGTGAGTACAGGGCCTCCTACGAGCAGTACTTC. Translated: CASSEYRASYEQYF. The entire variable domain, with the rest obtained from reference TRBV2 and TRBJ2-7, is as follows: EPEVTQTPSHQVTQMGQEVILRCVPISNHLYFYWYRQILGQKVEFLVSFYNNEISEKSEIFDDQFSVERPDGSNFTLKIRSTKLEDSAMYFCASSEYRASYEQYFGPGTRLTVT.

The count of this clone is one. The chain carries TRBV25-1 and TRBJ1-4, with a weak D call TRBD1 (6 bases). The germline gives CDR1 MGHDK, CDR2 SYGVNS. Trimming removed 3 bases from V and 3 bases from J, with 11 bases in between. The CDR3 spans 15 residues. DNA of the CDR3: TGTGCCAGCAGTGAGCTCAGGGGAGCTAATGAAAAACTGTTTTTT. Protein product: CASSELRGANEKLFF. Full variable domain (missing parts from reference TRBV25-1 and TRBJ1-4): EADIYQTPRYLVIGTGKKITLECSQTMGHDKMYWYQQDPGMELHLIHYSYGVNSTEKGDLSSESTVSRIRTEHFPLTLESARPSHTSQYLCASSELRGANEKLFFGSGTQLSVL.

The chain carries TRBV18 and TRBJ2-2, with D uncertain. The germline gives CDR1 KGHSH, CDR2 LQKENI. The CDR3 contains 15 residues. V was pared by 6 bases and J by 0 bases, with 11 bases between. CDR3 in amino acids: CASSRGRSNTGELFF. CDR3 in DNA: TGTGCCAGCTCGCGTGGACGGTCGAACACCGGGGAGCTGTTTTTT.

The rearrangement uses TRBV7-2 and TRBJ2-3, with TRBD2 matching 16 bases. The CDR3 consists of 18 residues. Germline loops: CDR1 SGHTA, CDR2 FQGNSA. V shed 0 bases and J 2 bases; nucleotides not matched to a gene: 2. CDR3 nucleotide sequence: TGTGCCAGCAGCTTAGCCGGGACTAGCGGGAGGGTCACAGATACGCAGTATTTT. Translating gives CASSLAGTSGRVTDTQYF.

The CDR3 sequence: CARRRDEQYF. In DNA form, the CDR3 reads TGTGCCAGAAGAAGGGACGAGCAGTACTTC. The rearrangement uses TRBV7-3 and TRBJ2-7; D unresolved. V lost 9 bases and J lost 5, with 8 bases in between. The length of the CDR3 is 10 residues. Germline V gives CDR1 SGHTA, CDR2 FQGTGA.

V usage is TRBV2 and J usage is TRBJ2-7, with D perhaps given as TRBD1 or TRBD2 (5 bases each). The V and J ends lost 0 bases and 0 bases respectively, with 15 bases between them. The CDR3 runs 17 residues. Germline V gene data show CDR1 as SNHLY and CDR2 as FYNNEI. This CDR3 is CASSEALRDPISYEQYF. CDR3 sequence (DNA): TGTGCCAGCAGTGAAGCGCTTAGGGACCCAATCTCCTACGAGCAGTACTTC. Supplemented by reference TRBV2 and TRBJ2-7, the full variable domain reads EPEVTQTPSHQVTQMGQEVILRCVPISNHLYFYWYRQILGQKVEFLVSFYNNEISEKSEIFDDQFSVERPDGSNFTLKIRSTKLEDSAMYFCASSEALRDPISYEQYFGPGTRLTVT.

The chain employs TRBV27 and TRBJ1-4; possibly TRBD1 for D (6 bases). The length of the CDR3 is 16 residues. Trimming shortened V by 2 bases and J by 8 bases, and 18 bases separated the two germline ends. Germline V gives CDR1 MNHEY, CDR2 SMNVEV (reference sequence). The CDR3 here is CASSLVTGTPWEKLFF. The CDR3 nucleotides read TGTGCCAGCAGTTTAGTCACCGGGACACCTTGGGAAAAACTGTTTTTT.

Here the CDR3 reads CASSYFSGAGNIQYF. The CDR3 DNA is TGTGCCAGCAGTTACTTCTCGGGGGCGGGAAACATTCAGTACTTC. The chain carries TRBV6-5 and TRBJ2-4; the D call may be TRBD1 or TRBD2 (6 bases each). Germline loops: CDR1 MNHEY, CDR2 SVGAGI. Trimming took off 1 base at V and 6 bases at J, with 13 bases between the two ends. CDR3 size: 15 residues.

The V and J genes are TRBV11-2 and TRBJ1-2; unclear D gene. This CDR3 contains 14 residues. V lost 0 bases and J 3 bases, leaving 8 bases between the germline ends. The V gene's germline CDR1 is SGHAT and CDR2 FQNNGV. CDR3 sequence reads: CASSLDEGDYGYTF. The CDR3 DNA sequence: TGTGCCAGCAGCTTAGATGAGGGCGACTATGGCTACACCTTC.

The chain recombines TRBV11-2 with TRBJ1-2; D not resolved. V lost 3 bases and J lost 6, with 11 bases in between. Germline values: CDR1 SGHAT, CDR2 FQNNGV. The CDR3 is 13 residues long. CDR3 DNA sequence: TGTGCCAGCAGCTTCATGGGAACCAATGGCTACACCTTC. Its translation: CASSFMGTNGYTF.

This clone has only one observation. The chain uses TRBV4-3 and TRBJ1-2; D unclear. The CDR3 contains 13 residues. V lost 0 bases and J lost 6, with 8 bases in between. Germline V lookup: CDR1 LGHNA, CDR2 YSLEER. The CDR3 is CASSQERDHGYTF. The CDR3, as DNA: TGCGCCAGCAGCCAAGAAAGGGATCATGGCTACACCTTC.